The next 18 T cell receptor beta chains were all read from a single sample in a study of blood T cell repertoires in COVID-19. TCRdb keeps only in-frame clones here, not all; method: immunoSEQ multiplex PCR. Of 440,000 or so clones listed, about 89% are singletons. Material for sequencing was peripheral blood. The receptors derive from a woman between 40 and 55 years old with COVID-19, enrolled during active disease.

The chain joins TRBV7-3 to TRBJ1-2, with TRBD1 identical over 7 bases. V was clipped by 6 bases and J by 4 bases; unmatched bases: 8. CDR1 is SGHTA, CDR2 FQGTGA, per germline. CDR3 length equals 14 residues. This CDR3 is CASSPDREGYGYTF. Here the CDR3 DNA reads TGTGCCAGCAGTCCTGACAGGGAAGGCTATGGCTACACCTTC. Using reference TRBV7-3 and TRBJ1-2 for the parts outside the CDR3, the full variable domain is GAGVSQTPSNKVTEKGKYVELRCDPISGHTALYWYRQSLGQGPEFLIYFQGTGAADDSGLPNDRFFAVRPEGSVSTLKIQRTERGDSAVYLCASSPDREGYGYTFGSGTRLTVV.

The chain is built from TRBV19 and TRBJ1-2; 10 bases are shared with TRBD1. Germline CDR1 LNHDA, CDR2 SQIVND (reference sequence). The CDR3 runs to 15 residues. The V gene end was trimmed by 4 bases and the J gene end by 9 bases; junction bases not matched to a gene: 11. The CDR3 coding sequence is TGTGCCAGTAGTAACGCTGGGGGACAGGGGTCGCGCTACACCTTC. This codes for CASSNAGGQGSRYTF.

Only one count was recorded for this clone. This sequence joins TRBV7-2 and TRBJ2-2; D is uncertain. CDR3 length: 14 amino acids. CDR1 SGHTA and CDR2 FQGNSA come from the germline V gene. The V end was cut by 2 bases, the J end by 2 bases, with 6 bases between. CDR3 sequence reads: CASSLSPNTGELFF. The CDR3 DNA follows: TGTGCCAGCAGCTTATCTCCCAACACCGGGGAGCTGTTTTTT.

This chain connects TRBV19 to TRBJ2-7; 12 nucleotides agree with TRBD2. CDR1 is LNHDA, CDR2 SQIVND, per germline (reference sequence). J gave up 4 bases and V 5 bases, and 6 bases lay outside the gene matches. There are 15 residues in the CDR3. Here the CDR3 reads CASSVTSGRSYEQYF. In nucleotides, the CDR3 is TGTGCCAGTAGTGTTACTAGCGGGAGGTCTTACGAGCAGTACTTC. Drawing the rest from reference TRBV19 and TRBJ2-7, the complete variable domain is DGGITQSPKYLFRKEGQNVTLSCEQNLNHDAMYWYRQDPGQGLRLIYYSQIVNDFQKGDIAEGYSVSREKKESFPLTVTSAQKNPTAFYLCASSVTSGRSYEQYFGPGTRLTVT.

On this clone itself: Sequence at one end of the junction differs from germline and may be a read error. This chain connects TRBV7-6 to TRBJ2-3, with D possibly TRBD1 on 5 matching bases. Germline CDR1 is SGHVS and CDR2 is FNYEAQ. This CDR3 has 15 amino acids. The CDR3 loop reads CASSLAWGAGDMQYF. CDR3 DNA sequence: TGTGCCAGCAGCTTAGCGTGGGGCGCCGGAGATATGCAGTATTTT.

This chain connects TRBV9 to TRBJ2-3, with unresolved D. V was shortened by 0 bases and J by 5 bases, with 7 bases between the two germline ends. The CDR3 has 13 residues. Looked up from germline, CDR1 is SGDLS and CDR2 is YYNGEE. The CDR3 sequence is CASSVVPRDTQYF. The CDR3 nucleotides are TGTGCCAGCAGCGTAGTTCCGCGAGATACGCAGTATTTT.

V and J are TRBV3-1 (or the pseudogene TRBV3-2) and TRBJ2-2; TRBD1 agrees at 7 bases. CDR3 size: 16 residues. Looked up from germline, CDR1 is LGHDT and CDR2 is YNNKEL (reference sequence). V lost 3 bases to trimming and J lost 7 bases; unmatched junction nucleotides: 11. DNA of the CDR3: TGTGCCAGCAGCCATATGACAGGGAGTCAGGGCGGGGAGCTGTTTTTT. As protein: CASSHMTGSQGGELFF.

This clone was picked up a small number of times. The rearrangement uses TRBV7-2 and TRBJ1-4; D unclear. Germline CDR1 is SGHTA and CDR2 is FQGNSA. This CDR3 spans 16 amino acids. Trimming left V 5 bases short and J 0 bases short, with 13 bases between. The CDR3 sequence: CASSPGPTTTNEKLFF. The CDR3 DNA is TGTGCCAGCAGCCCTGGGCCGACCACAACTAATGAAAAACTGTTTTTT.

The CDR3, as DNA: TGTGCCAGCGACAGGCGCTTGAACACTGAAGCTTTCTTT. It yields the protein CASDRRLNTEAFF. V and J are TRBV12-3 or TRBV12-4 and TRBJ1-1; D possibly corresponds to TRBD1 (6 bases). Trimming stripped 8 bases from V and 0 bases from J, with 10 bases between. The CDR3 spans 13 residues.

The rearrangement uses TRBV6-2 or TRBV6-3 and TRBJ2-7, with TRBD2 matching over 9 bases. The CDR3 covers 16 residues. Unmatched junction bases numbered 11, after V lost 4 bases and J lost 4 bases. CDR1 and CDR2 (germline): MNHEY, SVGEGT. CDR3 loop: CASSFAKAGGLYEQYF. Here the CDR3 DNA reads TGTGCCAGCAGTTTCGCAAAAGCGGGAGGATTATACGAGCAGTACTTC.

The CDR3: CASRPLSQGRLGNTIYF. The CDR3 DNA sequence: TGTGCCAGCAGACCCTTGAGTCAGGGGCGACTTGGAAACACCATATATTTT. The V and J genes are TRBV6-9 and TRBJ1-3, with D possibly TRBD1 on 6 matching bases. CDR3 length: 17 amino acids. Germline V lookup: CDR1 MNHGY, CDR2 SVAAGI. Trimming took 6 bases from V and 3 from J, leaving 21 bases between them.

The chain couples TRBV6-1 to TRBJ2-3; D gene ambiguous. The length of the CDR3 is 13 residues. Germline V gene sequence: CDR1 MNHNS, CDR2 SASEGT. V was pared by 2 bases and J by 10 bases, with 13 bases between. The CDR3, as DNA: TGTGCCAGCAGTGAAAGTAAGTTAACGGCGCAGTATTTT. Translation: CASSESKLTAQYF.

This clone was recorded once. The genes are TRBV11-2 and TRBJ2-1; 11 bases match TRBD2. The ends lost 2 bases at V and 8 bases at J; junction bases unmatched: 8. The CDR3 contains 16 residues. CDR1 is SGHAT and CDR2 is FQNNGV in the germline V gene. In DNA, the CDR3 is TGTGCCAGCAGCTTATTTAGCGGGGGGGCGTCGGATGAGCAGTTCTTC. This encodes CASSLFSGGASDEQFF.

The chain has TRBV6-5 and TRBJ1-5; possibly TRBD1 for D (6 bases). The germline V gene has CDR1 MNHEY and CDR2 SVGAGI. CDR3 length: 15 amino acids. Between the trimmed V and J ends, which lost 4 bases and 5 bases, there was a span of 15 bases. Here the CDR3 reads CASSSLQGPYQPQHF. The CDR3 DNA follows: TGTGCCAGCAGTTCCCTACAGGGACCTTATCAGCCCCAGCATTTT.

The rearrangement joins TRBV7-2 to TRBJ2-5; 7 nucleotides agree with TRBD2. The V segment lost 5 bases and the J segment 5 bases; nucleotides outside the gene matches: 8. Germline CDR1 is SGHTA and CDR2 is FQGNSA. The CDR3 contains 14 residues. The CDR3 region is CASSTPKGGETQYF. CDR3 sequence (DNA): TGTGCCAGCAGCACCCCCAAGGGAGGGGAGACCCAGTACTTC.

The chain employs TRBV5-1 and TRBJ1-1; D perhaps matches TRBD1 (6 bases). Deletions cut 0 bases from V and 2 bases from J, with 14 bases between. This CDR3 has 16 amino acids. Germline CDR1 and CDR2: SGHRS and YFSETQ. CDR3 nucleotide sequence: TGCGCCAGCAGCTTGGTGTCAGGGGCATCCAACACTGAAGCTTTCTTT. Its protein product is CASSLVSGASNTEAFF.

This sequence joins TRBV3-1 (or the pseudogene TRBV3-2) and TRBJ2-5, with 11 nucleotides matching TRBD1. The J segment lost 5 bases and the V segment lost 4 bases, leaving 9 bases of the junction unmatched. This CDR3 has 16 residues. Germline V CDR1 and CDR2: LGHDT, YNNKEL (reference sequence). The CDR3 coding sequence is TGTGCCAGCAGCCTCACCGGGACAGGGGGTGGTGAGACCCAGTACTTC. It yields the protein CASSLTGTGGGETQYF.

This chain joins TRBV7-2 and TRBJ2-1; D unresolved. This CDR3 is built from 14 residues. V was pared by 5 bases and J by 7 bases, with 15 bases between. Germline V gene lookup returns CDR1 SGHTA and CDR2 FQGNSA. The CDR3 region is CASSPDRSRNEQFF. The CDR3 DNA reads as TGTGCCAGCAGCCCGGATCGATCGAGGAATGAGCAGTTCTTC.